What follows describes a single T cell receptor beta chain. The sample is drawn from a study of cytomegalovirus exposure and HLA in healthy donors. From germline, CDR1 is PRHDT and CDR2 FYEKMQ (reference sequence). This CDR3 contains 12 residues. V was pared by 1 base and J by 9 bases, with 2 bases of the junction left unmatched. The PCR contained 60 Vbeta and 13 Jbeta primers. Generated by immunoSEQ multiplex PCR, the TCRdb table keeps only in-frame clones and is missing some. In the table there are over 150,000 clones, 75% to 85% of which are singletons. The origin of this receptor is a woman between 40 and 55 years old in good health and CMV-seropositive. The rearrangement links TRBV13 to TRBJ2-7; 8 bases fit TRBD2. What was sequenced was PBMCs. The chain's CDR3 is CASSLVAGLQYF. The CDR3 nucleotides read TGTGCCAGCAGCTTAGTAGCGGGACTGCAGTACTTC.